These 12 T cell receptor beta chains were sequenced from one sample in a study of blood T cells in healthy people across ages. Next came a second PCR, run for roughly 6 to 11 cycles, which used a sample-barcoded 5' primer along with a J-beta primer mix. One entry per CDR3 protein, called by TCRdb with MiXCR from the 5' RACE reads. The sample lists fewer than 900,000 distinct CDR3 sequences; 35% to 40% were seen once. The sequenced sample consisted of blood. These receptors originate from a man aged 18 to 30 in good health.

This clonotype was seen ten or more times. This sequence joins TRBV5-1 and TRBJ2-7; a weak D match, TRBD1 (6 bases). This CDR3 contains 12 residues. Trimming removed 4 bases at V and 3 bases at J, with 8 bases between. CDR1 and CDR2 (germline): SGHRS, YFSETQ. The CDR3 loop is CASSPGDYEQYF. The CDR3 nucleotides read TGCGCCAGCAGCCCAGGGGACTACGAGCAGTACTTC.

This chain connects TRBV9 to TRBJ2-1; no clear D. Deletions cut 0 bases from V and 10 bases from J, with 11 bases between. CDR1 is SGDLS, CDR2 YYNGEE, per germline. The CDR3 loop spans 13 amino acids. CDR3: CASSVAFLREQFF. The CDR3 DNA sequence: TGTGCCAGCAGCGTAGCTTTTCTGCGGGAGCAGTTCTTC.

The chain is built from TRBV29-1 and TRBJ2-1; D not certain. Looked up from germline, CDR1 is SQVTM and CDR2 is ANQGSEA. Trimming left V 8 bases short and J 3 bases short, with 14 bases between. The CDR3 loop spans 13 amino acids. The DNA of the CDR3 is TGCAGCCTCTGGTCAGGTGTCTACAATGAGCAGTTCTTC. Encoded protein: CSLWSGVYNEQFF.

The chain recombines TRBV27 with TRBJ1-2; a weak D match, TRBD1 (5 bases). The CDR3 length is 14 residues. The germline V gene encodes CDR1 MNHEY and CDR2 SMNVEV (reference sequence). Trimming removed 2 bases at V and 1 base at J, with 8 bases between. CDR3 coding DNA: TGTGCCAGCAGTTTAGGGGCCAGTAACTATGGCTACACCTTC. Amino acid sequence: CASSLGASNYGYTF.

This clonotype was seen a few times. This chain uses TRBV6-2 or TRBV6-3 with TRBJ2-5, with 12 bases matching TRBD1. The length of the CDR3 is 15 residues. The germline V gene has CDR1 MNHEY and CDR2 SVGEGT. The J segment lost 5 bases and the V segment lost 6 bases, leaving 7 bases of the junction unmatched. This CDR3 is CASREGQGAMETQYF. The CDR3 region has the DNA TGTGCCAGCAGGGAGGGACAGGGGGCTATGGAGACCCAGTACTTC.

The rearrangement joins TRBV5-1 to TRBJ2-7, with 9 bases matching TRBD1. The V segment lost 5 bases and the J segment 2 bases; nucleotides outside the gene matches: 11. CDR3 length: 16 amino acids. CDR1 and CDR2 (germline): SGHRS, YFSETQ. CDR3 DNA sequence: TGCGCCAGCAGTCACGCCACCGGGACAGGGACCTACGAGCAGTACTTC. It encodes CASSHATGTGTYEQYF.

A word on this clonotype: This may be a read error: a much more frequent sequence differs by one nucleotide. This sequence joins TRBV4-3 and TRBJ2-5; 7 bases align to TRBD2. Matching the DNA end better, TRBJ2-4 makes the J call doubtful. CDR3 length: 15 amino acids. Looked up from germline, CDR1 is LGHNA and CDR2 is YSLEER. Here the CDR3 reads CAGSPRLAGENIQYF. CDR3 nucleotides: TGCGCCGGCAGCCCCAGACTAGCCGGGGAAAACATTCAGTACTTC.

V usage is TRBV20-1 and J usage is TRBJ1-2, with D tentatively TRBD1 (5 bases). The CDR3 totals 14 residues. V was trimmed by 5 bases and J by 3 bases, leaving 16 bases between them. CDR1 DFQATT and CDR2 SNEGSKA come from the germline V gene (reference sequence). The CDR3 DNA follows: TGCAGTGCTTTGAACCGGGACGGATACTATGGCTACACCTTC. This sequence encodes CSALNRDGYYGYTF.

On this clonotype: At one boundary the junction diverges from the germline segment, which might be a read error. CDR3 sequence (DNA): TGTGCCATCAGTGAGTCGAGCGGGGGGTACAGTGAGCAGTTCTTC. As protein: CAISESSGGYSEQFF. The chain recombines TRBV10-3 with TRBJ2-1; TRBD2 agrees at 9 bases. Looked up from germline, CDR1 is ENHRY and CDR2 is SYGVKD. CDR3 length: 15 residues.

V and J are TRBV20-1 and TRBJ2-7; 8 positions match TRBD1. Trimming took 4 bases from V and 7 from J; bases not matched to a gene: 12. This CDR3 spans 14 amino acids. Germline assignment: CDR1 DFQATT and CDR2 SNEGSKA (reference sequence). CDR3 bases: TGCAGTGCTACCGACAGGGGAAGGGGCAATGAGCAGTACTTC. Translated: CSATDRGRGNEQYF.

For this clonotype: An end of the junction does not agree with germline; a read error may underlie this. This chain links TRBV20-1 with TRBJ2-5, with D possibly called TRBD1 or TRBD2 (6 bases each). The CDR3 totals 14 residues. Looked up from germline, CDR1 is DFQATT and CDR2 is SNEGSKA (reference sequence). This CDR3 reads CSTSGGPSQETQYF. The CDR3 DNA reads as TGCAGTACTAGTGGGGGGCCAAGTCAAGAGACCCAGTACTTC.

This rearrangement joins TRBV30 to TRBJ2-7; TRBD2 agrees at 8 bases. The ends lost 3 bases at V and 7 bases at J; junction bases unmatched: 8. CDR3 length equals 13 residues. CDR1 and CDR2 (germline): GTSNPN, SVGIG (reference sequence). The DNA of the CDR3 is TGTGCCTGGAGCGGGACTAGTTTCGATGAGCAGTACTTC. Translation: CAWSGTSFDEQYF.